This T cell receptor beta chain appears in the sequencing data of a study of shared clonotypes between healthy human individuals (dated by TCRdb to the early 2020s). About the investigation overall: Three men and two women, aged 18 to 49 years, made up the cohort. For each donor, CD4 naive and CD4 memory were each run on three plates, CD8 naive on two plates, and CD8 memory on one plate. To estimate repertoire size and how much clonotype sharing occurs between individuals, the study deeply sequenced the blood TCR repertoires of five healthy adults. Different laboratories and diverse techniques were used to prepare libraries and sequence TCR repertoires, to increase sequencing depth and limit assay-specific biases. Per donor, leukapheresis produced somewhere between about 0.85 and 10 billion PBMCs.

What the research found in general, with its limitations: Pairwise subsampling led to the expectation that sequencing depth would affect the degree of clonotype sharing among donors. Compared with non-shared clonotypes, the clonotypes found in all four sorted-subset donors had higher generation probabilities. Estimated clonotype richness was generally larger for naive than for memory subsets. Sampling was limited to blood, and TCR repertoires in tissue likely differ from TCR repertoires in blood. Rarefaction of sorted-subset datasets indicated incomplete sequencing despite the large sequencing depth. Because the study included a small number of donors, the genetic and exposure-history diversity represented was limited. When several donors were compared, the shared fraction of clonotypes was 5% to 6.5% for naive CD4, around 4% for naive CD8, 2% to 2.5% for memory CD4, and less than 0.45% for memory CD8.

Spanning cysteine to phenylalanine, the CDR3 consists of 15 amino acids. This entry keeps only the CDR3 DNA: 45 bases, framed from base 1. The germline V gene (reference sequence) sets CDR1 to GTSNPN and CDR2 to SVGIG. V lost 6 bases and J lost 2 bases, and the count of bases not matched to a germline gene is 6. TCR CDR3 regions were amplified from genomic DNA by multiplex PCR using the deep immunoSEQ assay. Extracted genomic DNA from each cell subset was distributed evenly across all wells of several immunoSEQ 96-well plates, and each plate was treated as a replicate. Each replicate PCR for sorted subsets received around 0.2 ug genomic DNA, equal to 28,000 or so T cell genomes. The purified libraries were quantified using a Qubit 3.0 fluorometer, sized with a Bioanalyzer 2100, and then quantified again using the KAPA Library Quantification kit. Every immunoSEQ 96-well plate was sequenced on a separate single-read 150-cycle Illumina NextSeq 550 flow cell. The authors' analysis ran thus. Because only junctional sequences without quality scores were contained in the immunoSEQ output, filtering matching that applied to full-length reads could not be performed. Sequences were annotated with PyIR, a Python wrapper for IgBLAST v1.9, and V/J genes and CDR3 were assigned using IMGT germline references. Reads with weak V/J assignments (E-value above 1e-6), missing CDR3, stop codons, out-of-frame junctions, or ambiguous translated residues were removed. V3J clonotypes were defined as sequences sharing the same inferred V gene, J gene, and CDR3 amino acid sequence. Percentage overlap between repertoires was calculated by dividing the number of shared unique clonotypes by the size of the smaller repertoire. Three approaches were used to assess repertoire richness: RTK rarefaction, the Chao1 estimator, and Recon v2.1 estimates of unobserved clonotypes. Generation probabilities were computed with OLGA for all TCRbeta clonotypes obtained by the gDNA method from several donors. Entries here come from immuneACCESS through TCRdb and include only in-frame sequences with V and J called. Some clones fail to appear in such tables; in the studies checked, an unresolved V gene covers under half of the shortfall, and the cause of the remainder is unknown. V and J calls and clone size come straight from that table; D and trimming were deduced from the DNA. The table for this sample lists almost 750,000 clones; 72% of them were counted only once. Approximately 2% of the sample lies in the top ten.

In regard to this clone: Which antigen it targets is not known. Per-base qualities were not stored, and no clone one base away is much larger.

Donors were healthy HIV-negative adults with no recently reported acute infections or vaccinations. Every donor was a Caucasian adult living in Nashville, Tennessee, USA. CD4+ T cells were enriched by magnetic negative selection, after which naive cells were positively selected on CD45RA and the negative fraction was taken as the memory subset. Blood was obtained by leukapheresis, after which PBMCs were separated by Ficoll-Histopaque density gradient centrifugation and cryopreserved in liquid nitrogen vapor phase. Analytical flow cytometry was used to check the purity and quantity of every magnetically sorted T cell population. Genomic DNA was isolated from each sorted fraction and quantified by UV absorbance on a Nanodrop 2000c.

The V and J genes are TRBV30 and TRBJ2-1, with 11 junctional bases fitting TRBD2. This clonotype was sampled from a woman under 40 in good health. The sequencing input was memory CD4+ T cells sorted from blood. What the cell subset or site label conveys for this sample: CD45RA-negative fraction. The DNA reads TGTGCCTGTACATATAGCGGGAGGGCCTACAATGAGCAGTTCTTC. The resulting protein is CACTYSGRAYNEQFF.